Reported below is one T cell receptor (beta chain). The antigen is undetermined. PCR involved 60 Vbeta and 13 Jbeta primers. TCRdb's table, derived via immunoSEQ multiplex PCR, lists solely in-frame clones and lacks some. The profile covers 90,000 to 120,000 clones, with about 74% appearing a single time and 11% to 15% taken by the ten largest. The V gene lost 8 bases and the J gene lost 4 bases, with 14 bases spanning the gap. The CDR3 runs to 13 residues. Germline-derived CDR1 and CDR2 are SNHLY and FYNNEI. The data were taken from a study of cytomegalovirus exposure and HLA in healthy donors. Study-level background: One earlier analysis, a look at about 179 million T cells, found some 110 million unique TCR beta sequences.

Study-level findings and limits: HLA-A and HLA-B allele assignments for most subjects were reportedly predicted accurately using TCR beta sequences. The study designated fewer than 200 TCR beta chains cytomegalovirus-associated.

The sequenced sample was PBMCs. This chain uses TRBV2 with TRBJ1-1, with D possibly being TRBD1 (5 bases). The source of this sequence is a woman in her thirties or forties in good health and CMV-seropositive. The CDR3 coding sequence is TGTGCCAGCGGGGGAGGAGGTGTCACTGAAGCTTTCTTT. It codes for CASGGGGVTEAFF.